The 21 T cell receptor beta chains presented below share a single source sample, sequenced in a study of blood T cells in healthy people across ages. Together with a sample-barcoded 5' primer, a J-beta primer mix was included in a second PCR lasting roughly 6 to 12 cycles. TCRdb analysed the 5' RACE reads with MiXCR anew, one entry per CDR3 protein. The table includes 800,000 to 1,000,000 distinct CDR3 sequences, under 50% detected once. The sequenced sample was blood. Receptor source: a man aged 25 to 45 in good health.

This CDR3 is CASSRDWGLTEAFF. The DNA for the CDR3 is TGCGCCAGCAGCAGGGATTGGGGTCTCACTGAAGCTTTCTTT. This sequence joins TRBV5-1 and TRBJ1-1; D remains ambiguous. The V and J ends lost 4 bases and 4 bases respectively, with 14 bases between them. Germline values: CDR1 SGHRS, CDR2 YFSETQ. This CDR3 comprises 14 residues.

In its sample, this clonotype was seen many times. V and J are TRBV12-3 or TRBV12-4 and TRBJ2-7; D is unresolved. CDR3 length: 14 amino acids. The ends were cut back, 1 base at V and 5 bases at J, with 12 bases in the middle. The CDR3 is CASSLEPTVHEQYF. CDR3 sequence (DNA): TGTGCCAGCAGTTTAGAACCGACCGTCCACGAGCAGTACTTC.

This clonotype has at least ten counts. The chain couples TRBV28 to TRBJ2-7; the match to TRBD1 covers 7 bases. The V segment lost 5 bases and the J segment 7 bases; nucleotides outside the gene matches: 5. Germline V gene lookup returns CDR1 MDHEN and CDR2 SYDVKM. This CDR3 contains 12 residues. The CDR3 DNA follows: TGTGCCAGCAGTAAGGGGGCGCGGGAGCAGTACTTC. This codes for CASSKGAREQYF.

The V and J genes are TRBV6-2 or TRBV6-3 and TRBJ2-7, with TRBD2 matching over 8 bases. The CDR3 is 15 amino acids. In germline, CDR1 is MNHEY, CDR2 SVGEGT. Trimming at V came to 5 bases and at J to 2 bases, leaving 8 bases not matched to a gene. The DNA of the CDR3 is TGTGCCAGCAGTAACCCAGCGGGGGAAACCTACGAGCAGTACTTC. Amino acids: CASSNPAGETYEQYF.

This clonotype has more than one count but fewer than ten. The chain's CDR3 is CSARARTGDLYEQYF. DNA for the CDR3: TGCAGTGCTAGAGCAAGGACAGGGGATCTATACGAGCAGTACTTC. The chain recombines TRBV20-1 with TRBJ2-7; TRBD1 matches at 9 bases. The CDR3 extends over 15 amino acids. V shed 1 base, J shed 4 bases, and the junction held 8 bases outside the gene matches. CDR1 and CDR2 (germline): DFQATT, SNEGSKA (reference sequence).

This clonotype was observed at least ten times. V is TRBV27 and J is TRBJ1-2; 10 bases agree with TRBD1. Germline CDR1 reads MNHEY; CDR2 reads SMNVEV (reference sequence). The CDR3 has 15 residues. V lost 5 bases to trimming and J lost 8 bases; unmatched junction nucleotides: 11. CDR3 residues: CASSPTTGGEGGYTF. The CDR3 DNA sequence: TGTGCCAGCAGTCCGACGACAGGGGGCGAGGGCGGCTACACCTTC.

This clonotype was seen only once. V and J are TRBV30 and TRBJ2-3; 7 positions match TRBD2. The CDR3 totals 13 residues. The V gene's germline CDR1 is GTSNPN and CDR2 SVGIG (reference sequence). The CDR3 loop is CVGGRENTDTQYF. The CDR3 region has the DNA TGTGTCGGTGGGCGGGAGAACACAGATACGCAGTATTTT.

This rearrangement joins TRBV27 to TRBJ2-1, with 13 bases fitting TRBD2. Germline V gene sequence: CDR1 MNHEY, CDR2 SMNVEV (reference sequence). This CDR3 comprises 15 residues. V was clipped by 6 bases and J by 6 bases; unmatched bases: 5. The CDR3 region has the DNA TGTGCCAGCAGGCTAGGGACTAGCGGGACCAATGAGCAGTTCTTC. The encoded protein is CASRLGTSGTNEQFF.

The rearrangement joins TRBV6-2 or TRBV6-3 to TRBJ1-1, with a tentative D call TRBD1 (5 bases). Trimming cost V 6 bases and J 1 base, with 12 bases left between them. CDR1 is MNHEY and CDR2 is SVGEGT in the germline V gene. There are 14 residues in the CDR3. The CDR3 coding sequence is TGTGCCAGCAGGGTAGGGGCCAAGAACACTGAAGCTTTCTTT. Protein sequence: CASRVGAKNTEAFF.

The V gene is TRBV20-1, the J gene TRBJ2-7, with a weak D call TRBD1 (5 bases). CDR3 length: 15 amino acids. V lost 0 bases to trimming and J lost 4 bases, with 16 bases between them. The germline V gene encodes CDR1 DFQATT and CDR2 SNEGSKA (reference sequence). The CDR3 DNA reads as TGCAGTGCTAGAGATAGGGAACAGGATCGTTACGAGCAGTACTTC. Translating gives CSARDREQDRYEQYF.

This clonotype was recorded a few times. The rearrangement joins TRBV28 to TRBJ2-3, with D perhaps being TRBD1 or TRBD2 (5 bases each). This CDR3 is built from 16 residues. Germline V gives CDR1 MDHEN, CDR2 SYDVKM. Between the trimmed V and J ends, which lost 5 bases and 0 bases, there was a span of 15 bases. The CDR3 sequence is CASSRTGTQSTDTQYF. The CDR3 DNA is TGTGCCAGCAGTCGTACCGGGACGCAGAGCACAGATACGCAGTATTTT. Filled out from reference TRBV28 and TRBJ2-3, the complete variable domain reads DVKVTQSSRYLVKRTGEKVFLECVQDMDHENMFWYRQDPGLGLRLIYFSYDVKMKEKGDIPEGYSVSREKKERFSLILESASTNQTSMYLCASSRTGTQSTDTQYFGPGTRLTVL.

The genes are TRBV20-1 and TRBJ2-1; maybe TRBD2 (5 bases). The ends were cut back, 6 bases at V and 4 bases at J, with 10 bases in the middle. The CDR3 runs to 12 residues. The germline CDR1 and CDR2 sequences are DFQATT and SNEGSKA (reference sequence). The CDR3 sequence: CSAERDYNEQFF. CDR3 DNA: TGCAGTGCAGAGAGGGATTACAATGAGCAGTTCTTC.

This rearrangement joins TRBV20-1 to TRBJ1-5, with D possibly TRBD1 on 5 matching bases. In germline, CDR1 is DFQATT, CDR2 SNEGSKA (reference sequence). The CDR3 is 15 residues long. V lost 6 bases to trimming and J lost 8 bases, with 23 bases between them. DNA for the CDR3: TGCAGTGCGATAGGGACGGATACCTTTTTTGAGCCCCAGCATTTT. It yields the protein CSAIGTDTFFEPQHF.

Of note for this clonotype: Compared with germline, one end of the junction differs, possibly owing to a read error. The gene calls are TRBV4-1 and TRBJ1-5, with D perhaps TRBD1 (5 bases). There are 13 residues in the CDR3. Germline values: CDR1 MGHRA, CDR2 YSYEKL. CDR3: CASSLRGDQPRHF. The CDR3, as DNA: TGCGCCAGCAGCCTCCGGGGCGATCAGCCCCGGCATTTT.

V and J are TRBV6-2 or TRBV6-3 and TRBJ2-5, with TRBD2 matching 12 bases. The CDR3 loop spans 16 amino acids. Losses at the gene ends were 2 bases for V and 11 bases for J; bases not matched to a gene: 12. CDR1 is MNHEY and CDR2 is SVGEGT in the germline V gene. The DNA for the CDR3 is TGTGCCAGCAGTTACCTAGCGGGGGGGCTCGGGAATGAGCAGTACTTC. Translated, it gives CASSYLAGGLGNEQYF.

This clonotype was detected a few times. V is TRBV20-1 and J is TRBJ2-5; no definite D call. Germline assignment: CDR1 DFQATT and CDR2 SNEGSKA (reference sequence). The V end lost 1 base, the J end lost 6 bases, and 15 bases lay between the germline ends. The CDR3 runs to 14 residues. For the CDR3, the DNA is TGCAGTGCTAGAGGAGTCTTCCGTGCTAAGACCCAGTACTTC. Its translation: CSARGVFRAKTQYF.

This clonotype has a single count. One junction end does not reproduce the germline sequence, and a read error may be involved. This chain uses TRBV29-1 with TRBJ2-5, with D hard to call. The CDR3 runs to 12 residues. Germline CDR1 is SQVTM and CDR2 is ANQGSEA. This chain's CDR3 is CSVDRSQEAQYF. The CDR3 DNA reads TGCAGCGTTGACAGGAGCCAAGAGGCCCAGTACTTC.

This chain joins TRBV6-5 and TRBJ1-5, with D tentatively TRBD1 (6 bases). Trimming took 6 bases from V and 6 from J, leaving 12 bases between them. This CDR3 spans 13 amino acids. Germline V gene data show CDR1 as MNHEY and CDR2 as SVGAGI. The CDR3 loop is CASRRDTAQPQHF. CDR3 sequence (DNA): TGTGCCAGCAGGAGGGACACTGCTCAGCCCCAGCATTTT.

This clonotype was observed a handful of times. The chain uses TRBV20-1 and TRBJ2-5, with D maybe TRBD2 (6 bases). The J call may not be correct, given that the DNA end is closer to TRBJ2-7. This CDR3 spans 12 amino acids. Germline V CDR1 and CDR2: DFQATT, SNEGSKA (reference sequence). CDR3 nucleotides: TGCAGTGCGGCGGGGCAGTCATACGAGCAGTACTTC. Amino acid sequence: CSAAGQSYEQYF.

This chain joins TRBV4-1 and TRBJ2-1; no clear D. CDR1 is MGHRA and CDR2 is YSYEKL in the germline V gene. CDR3 length: 14 residues. Trimming cost V 0 bases and J 8 bases, with 11 bases left between them. The CDR3: CASSQDLYMDEQFF. The CDR3 DNA is TGCGCCAGCAGCCAAGATCTTTATATGGATGAGCAGTTCTTC.

The gene calls are TRBV20-1 and TRBJ2-5; D not certain. V was trimmed by 1 base and J by 2 bases, leaving 14 bases between them. This CDR3 is built from 15 residues. The V gene's germline CDR1 is DFQATT and CDR2 SNEGSKA (reference sequence). The CDR3 loop reads CSARGSAVGQETQYF. For the CDR3, the DNA is TGCAGTGCTAGAGGGTCGGCGGTAGGACAAGAGACCCAGTACTTC.